The T cell receptor beta chain described here comes from a study of blood T cells in healthy people across ages. Across the study: Capturing about one barcoded beta molecule per two T cells was achieved by template switching.

Per sample, at least 5.5 micrograms of total RNA were extracted. This clonotype was observed many times. The second PCR ran about 6 to 11 cycles with a sample-barcoded 5' primer and J-beta primers. Template switching added a 12-random-nucleotide identifier to every cDNA molecule. Per sample, CDR3-containing paired-end reads numbered at least 2.5 million. TCRdb independently ran MiXCR on the 5' RACE reads; one entry per CDR3 protein. The sample comprises 630,000 or so distinct CDR3 sequences, roughly 30% of which are singletons, and around a sixth rests with the top ten. The germline CDR1 and CDR2 sequences are SGHTA and FQGNSA. The CDR3 is made up of 16 amino acids. With V trimmed by 5 bases and J by 4 bases, 8 bases remained unmatched.

This sequence was found in a woman aged 80 or over in good health. The V and J genes are TRBV7-2 and TRBJ2-1; TRBD2 matches at 10 bases. Sequences were obtained from blood. The CDR3 bases are TGTGCCAGCAGCCGGGGCGGAGCGGGGGGGTACAATGAGCAGTTCTTC. It encodes CASSRGGAGGYNEQFF. The entire variable domain, with the rest obtained from reference TRBV7-2 and TRBJ2-1, is as follows: GAGVSQSPSNKVTEKGKDVELRCDPISGHTALYWYRQSLGQGLEFLIYFQGNSAPDKSGLPSDRFSAERTGGSVSTLTIQRTQQEDSAVYLCASSRGGAGGYNEQFFGPGTRLTVL.